The 16 T cell receptor beta chains below were found in one sample sequenced in a study of blood T cell repertoires in COVID-19. Generated by immunoSEQ multiplex PCR, the TCRdb table keeps only in-frame clones and is missing some. The sample holds approximately 90,000 clones, 80% to 90% seen once. The sequenced material came from peripheral blood. These receptors were collected from a human donor with acute or convalescent COVID-19. The donor label of this sample is uncertain.

The rearrangement uses TRBV6-5 and TRBJ2-1; the D gene is possibly TRBD2 (5 bases). Trimming removed 7 bases at V and 8 bases at J, with 12 bases between. The CDR3 spans 12 residues. Germline lookup yields CDR1 MNHEY and CDR2 SVGAGI. CDR3 in amino acids: CASTVSRDEQFF. In DNA form, the CDR3 reads TGTGCCAGCACGGTTTCGCGGGATGAGCAGTTCTTC.

This clone appeared once. The chain joins TRBV4-1 to TRBJ1-5; TRBD1 aligns across 8 bases. There are 16 residues in the CDR3. The V segment lost 0 bases and the J segment 5 bases; nucleotides outside the gene matches: 6. The germline gives CDR1 MGHRA, CDR2 YSYEKL. In nucleotides, the CDR3 is TGCGCCAGCAGCCAAGATCAGGGGGCGGAATATCAGCCCCAGCATTTT. Its protein is CASSQDQGAEYQPQHF.

The CDR3, as DNA: TGTGCCAGCAGTTTCTCGTCTGGGGGGTCCAACACAGATACGCAGTATTTT. This gives the protein CASSFSSGGSNTDTQYF. The gene calls are TRBV27 and TRBJ2-3, with a weak D call TRBD2 (6 bases). V dropped 3 bases and J dropped 2 bases, with 18 bases sitting between them. This CDR3 has 17 residues. The germline V gene has CDR1 MNHEY and CDR2 SMNVEV (reference sequence).

This chain connects TRBV7-2 to TRBJ2-5; D call uncertain. This CDR3 comprises 15 residues. V shed 5 bases and J shed 2 bases, with 15 bases lying between them. Germline V gives CDR1 SGHTA, CDR2 FQGNSA. The CDR3 loop reads CASSLHPGSQETQYF. CDR3 bases: TGTGCCAGCAGCCTCCACCCGGGTTCGCAAGAGACCCAGTACTTC. The full variable domain, completed using reference TRBV7-2 and TRBJ2-5, is GAGVSQSPSNKVTEKGKDVELRCDPISGHTALYWYRQSLGQGLEFLIYFQGNSAPDKSGLPSDRFSAERTGGSVSTLTIQRTQQEDSAVYLCASSLHPGSQETQYFGPGTRLLVL.

This clone was seen once. The rearrangement joins TRBV10-1 to TRBJ2-7; 9 positions agree with TRBD2. This CDR3 is built from 15 residues. Germline lookup yields CDR1 WNHNN and CDR2 SYGVQD (reference sequence). V shed 3 bases, J shed 0 bases, and the junction held 3 bases outside the gene matches. DNA for the CDR3: TGCGCCAGCAGTGAAGAGCGGGGGGACTCCTACGAGCAGTACTTC. Protein: CASSEERGDSYEQYF.

The rearrangement joins TRBV12-3 or TRBV12-4 to TRBJ2-5; D is ambiguous. V was pared by 1 base and J by 2 bases, with 5 bases between. CDR3 size: 13 residues. DNA for the CDR3: TGTGCCAGCAGTTTAGGCCAGCAAGAGACCCAGTACTTC. Amino acids: CASSLGQQETQYF.

This chain links TRBV28 with TRBJ1-2; the match to TRBD1 covers 8 bases. The germline CDR1 and CDR2 sequences are MDHEN and SYDVKM. This CDR3 has 14 residues. J was trimmed by 7 bases and V by 2 bases; bases with no gene match: 6. CDR3 amino acids: CASSLLQGARGYTF. For the CDR3, the DNA is TGTGCCAGCAGTTTACTGCAGGGGGCGCGTGGCTACACCTTC.

The CDR3: CASSPPTSGETQYF. Written as DNA, the CDR3 is TGTGCCAGCTCACCACCGACTAGCGGGGAGACCCAGTACTTC. The chain has TRBV18 and TRBJ2-5; 10 nucleotides agree with TRBD2. The trim removed 0 bases at V and 5 bases at J, leaving 0 bases unmatched. This CDR3 is built from 14 residues. Per the germline V gene, CDR1 is KGHSH and CDR2 is LQKENI.

This clone was seen only once. The chain recombines TRBV20-1 with TRBJ2-7; no reliable D call. V was trimmed by 0 bases and J by 7 bases, leaving 4 bases between them. CDR3 length: 10 residues. The germline CDR1 and CDR2 sequences are DFQATT and SNEGSKA (reference sequence). CDR3 amino acids: CSARDQEQYF. The CDR3 DNA is TGCAGTGCTAGAGATCAAGAGCAGTACTTC.

The rearrangement uses TRBV10-1 and TRBJ2-7, with D perhaps TRBD1 or TRBD2 (6 bases each). The germline CDR1 and CDR2 sequences are WNHNN and SYGVQD (reference sequence). This CDR3 has 12 amino acids. V was trimmed by 6 bases and J by 11 bases, leaving 17 bases between them. The CDR3 region has the DNA TGCGCCAGCAGCGAGGGGGGCGACAAGAAGTACTTC. This gives the protein CASSEGGDKKYF.

The gene calls are TRBV29-1 and TRBJ2-7; 12 positions match TRBD1. The germline CDR1 and CDR2 sequences are SQVTM and ANQGSEA. The V and J ends lost 6 bases and 3 bases, in that order; junction bases with no gene match: 15. The CDR3 spans 17 residues. Here the CDR3 reads CSVRDRGPPSPRYEQYF. The CDR3 nucleotides are TGCAGCGTGCGGGACAGGGGGCCCCCTTCCCCGCGCTACGAGCAGTACTTC.

This chain connects TRBV28 to TRBJ2-1, with D maybe TRBD1 (6 bases). CDR3 length: 13 amino acids. V was trimmed by 10 bases and J by 7 bases, leaving 17 bases between them. The germline CDR1 and CDR2 sequences are MDHEN and SYDVKM. For the CDR3, the DNA is TGTGCCACCGGGGCAGGGGTGCCTAATGAGCAGTTCTTC. Protein: CATGAGVPNEQFF.

This clone came up once. The V call is TRBV5-6, the J call TRBJ2-5; 12 nucleotides agree with TRBD2. CDR1 and CDR2 (germline): SGHDT, YYEEEE. J gave up 0 bases and V 0 bases, and 6 bases lay outside the gene matches. The CDR3 covers 18 residues. CDR3 sequence: CASSLVLAGGTYQETQYF. The CDR3 DNA reads TGTGCCAGCAGCTTGGTGCTAGCGGGGGGGACGTACCAAGAGACCCAGTACTTC.

The chain carries TRBV2 and TRBJ2-7; unclear D gene. Trimming took off 9 bases at V and 2 bases at J, with 14 bases between the two ends. Germline V gene lookup returns CDR1 SNHLY and CDR2 FYNNEI. CDR3 length: 13 amino acids. The CDR3: CASGSSEPYEQYF. The CDR3 nucleotides are TGTGCCAGTGGATCCAGCGAACCCTACGAGCAGTACTTC.

CDR3 nucleotide sequence: TGTGCCAGCAGCCCCGCCGGGACCGGGAGCACCGGGGAGCTGTTTTTT. Translation gives CASSPAGTGSTGELFF. V and J are TRBV28 and TRBJ2-2; the D gene is possibly TRBD2 (6 bases). V was cut by 6 bases and J by 4 bases, with 18 bases left in between. Germline loops: CDR1 MDHEN, CDR2 SYDVKM. The length of the CDR3 is 16 residues. Variable domain in full (rest from reference TRBV28 and TRBJ2-2): DVKVTQSSRYLVKRTGEKVFLECVQDMDHENMFWYRQDPGLGLRLIYFSYDVKMKEKGDIPEGYSVSREKKERFSLILESASTNQTSMYLCASSPAGTGSTGELFFGEGSRLTVL.

V and J are TRBV9 and TRBJ2-3; D is possibly TRBD2 (6 bases). V lost 1 base to trimming and J lost 0 bases, with 12 bases between them. Germline values: CDR1 SGDLS, CDR2 YYNGEE. This CDR3 is 16 amino acids long. The CDR3 DNA is TGTGCCAGCAGCGTATTTGGGGGGTCTAGCACAGATACGCAGTATTTT. This sequence encodes CASSVFGGSSTDTQYF.